Listed below are T cell receptor beta chains from one sample, sequenced in a study of human T cells and chemical hapten exposure. TCRdb re-called the RACE reads through MiXCR, storing one row per CDR3 protein. The data show about 400,000 distinct CDR3 sequences, roughly 6.3% seen once. The material sequenced was whole blood, taken in connection with sensitization to the hapten diphenylcyclopropenone (DPC). The receptors were sampled from a woman in her late teens or twenties with alopecia areata. Some clones in this sample may be carry-over from other donors' samples. Both conserved end residues are part of each CDR3. A D gene is named only where the DNA matches it firmly. Where a row states a size, it is once, few, many or the class of an expanded clone; other rows omit it.

>14|few|NA|TRBV6-2/TRBV6-3|TRBJ2-1
TGTGCCAGTAGAAAGCTTGTTCTGTACAATGAGCAGTTCTTC
CASRKLVLYNEQFF
>13|many|NA|TRBV20-1|TRBJ2-3
TGCAGTGCTAGACCGGGACCTACAGATACGCAGTATTTT
CSARPGPTDTQYF
>15|many|NA|TRBV6-2/TRBV6-3|TRBJ1-2
TGTGCCAGCAGTCGCCGGGACTCATATCGGAAAGGCTACACCTTC
CASSRRDSYRKGYTF
>14|NA|TRBD1|TRBV24-1|TRBJ1-2
TGTGCCACCAGTGATCCTGACAGGGGGTTTGGCTACACCTTC
CATSDPDRGFGYTF
>18|NA|NA|TRBV11-2|TRBJ1-6
TGTGCCAGCAGCTTAAGAGTCTACCCGAGGCCCTATAATTCACCCCTCCACTTT
CASSLRVYPRPYNSPLHF
>12|NA|NA|TRBV20-1|TRBJ1-5
TGCAGTGCTAGTAGGGGGAATCAGCCCCAGCATTTT
CSASRGNQPQHF
>15|few|NA|TRBV28|TRBJ2-7
TGTGCCAGCAGTTTATCACAGGTCGAGCTCTCCGAGCAGTACTTC
CASSLSQVELSEQYF
>15|few|TRBD2|TRBV7-9|TRBJ2-1
TGTGCCAGCAGCAAGCGGGGGACCTCCTACAATGAGCAGTTCTTC
CASSKRGTSYNEQFF
>15|many|NA|TRBV4-3|TRBJ1-5
TGCGCCAGCAGCCAAGATCGGGGGTTGAATCAGCCCCAGCATTTT
CASSQDRGLNQPQHF
>15|NA|NA|TRBV12-3/TRBV12-4|TRBJ2-3
TGTGCCAGCAGTTTAATGGGGGGGGGCCTAGATACGCAGTATTTT
CASSLMGGGLDTQYF
>17|many|NA|TRBV4-3|TRBJ2-5
TGCGCCAGCAGCCCGGGGGCGGTCGGCGGCGCCCAAGAGACCCAGTACTTC
CASSPGAVGGAQETQYF
>14|many|NA|TRBV4-1|TRBJ1-5
TGCGCCAGCAGCCAAGATCCCTCCCTTCGGCCCCAGCATTTT
CASSQDPSLRPQHF
>13|many|NA|TRBV10-3|TRBJ1-1
TGTGCCGCCCGGTCGGGAGCGAACACTGAAGCTTTCTTT
CAARSGANTEAFF
>14|many|NA|TRBV20-1|TRBJ1-1
TGCAGTGCTAGAGTCCCACTGGGAGACACTGAAGCTTTCTTT
CSARVPLGDTEAFF
>16|NA|NA|TRBV12-3/TRBV12-4|TRBJ1-4
TGTGCCAGCAGTTTACGGAGAAGTGCAACTAATGAAAAACTGTTTTTT
CASSLRRSATNEKLFF
>15|many|NA|TRBV6-5|TRBJ1-4
TGTGCCAGCGCGGCTAGCACGTCAACTAATGAAAAACTGTTTTTT
CASAASTSTNEKLFF
>15|many|TRBD1|TRBV5-1|TRBJ1-5
TGCGCCAGCAGCCTCGGACAGGGGGCGAGTCAGCCCCAGCATTTT
CASSLGQGASQPQHF
>13|few|NA|TRBV28|TRBJ2-7
TGTGCCAGCAGCGCTGGACACCTCTACGAGCAGTACTTC
CASSAGHLYEQYF
>13|many|NA|TRBV4-3|TRBJ2-7
TGCGCCAGCAGCCAAGATAGGGAGTACGAGCAGTACTTC
CASSQDREYEQYF
>12|many|NA|TRBV2|TRBJ1-2
TGTGCCAGCAAGCGGGAAGACTATGGCTACACCTTC
CASKREDYGYTF
>15|few|NA|TRBV4-3|TRBJ2-3
TGCGCCAGCAGCCAGGAGGGGAGTGGGACAGATACGCAGTATTTT
CASSQEGSGTDTQYF
>15|few|NA|TRBV6-5|TRBJ2-7
TGTGCCAGCAGTTACTCGAGGCTAGCCTCGGACGAGCAGTACTTC
CASSYSRLASDEQYF
>14|few|NA|TRBV6-5|TRBJ1-1
TGTGCCAGCAGCTCAAGTACCGGCAGGGGAGAAGCTTTCTTT
CASSSSTGRGEAFF